These 15 T cell receptor beta chains were all obtained from the same sample, sequenced in a study of PD-L1 blockade in urothelial cancer. Time point indicated: pretreatment peripheral blood. The data were produced by immunoSEQ multiplex PCR, yet TCRdb's version contains in-frame clones alone and is incomplete. The sample yields fewer than 65,000 clones, 80% to 90% seen once. The starting material was PBMCs, obtained around atezolizumab (anti-PD-L1) treatment. These receptors originate from a man aged 65 to 79 with urothelial cancer.

The chain has TRBV19 and TRBJ2-2; tentative D call: TRBD1 (5 bases). The CDR3 totals 13 residues. Between the trimmed V and J ends, which lost 6 bases and 7 bases, there was a span of 12 bases. From germline, CDR1 is LNHDA and CDR2 SQIVND (reference sequence). Here the CDR3 DNA reads TGTGCCAGTAGCCCGCAGGGAAACGGGGAGCTGTTTTTT. It encodes CASSPQGNGELFF.

This rearrangement joins TRBV28 to TRBJ1-3; D is ambiguous. This CDR3 is built from 18 residues. CDR1 is MDHEN, CDR2 SYDVKM, per germline. The ends were cut back, 2 bases at V and 2 bases at J, with 19 bases in the middle. CDR3: CASSLLWAEVETGNTIYF. CDR3 DNA sequence: TGTGCCAGCAGTTTACTGTGGGCAGAAGTGGAAACTGGAAACACCATATATTTT.

This clone came up a few times. V usage is TRBV2 and J usage is TRBJ2-3, with TRBD1 matching 8 bases. The V gene end was trimmed by 7 bases and the J gene end by 6 bases; junction bases not matched to a gene: 3. The length of the CDR3 is 12 residues. The germline V gene has CDR1 SNHLY and CDR2 FYNNEI. Here the CDR3 reads CASIWTGDTQYF. CDR3 nucleotides: TGTGCCAGCATCTGGACAGGGGATACGCAGTATTTT. Full variable domain (remainder filled in from reference TRBV2 and TRBJ2-3): EPEVTQTPSHQVTQMGQEVILRCVPISNHLYFYWYRQILGQKVEFLVSFYNNEISEKSEIFDDQFSVERPDGSNFTLKIRSTKLEDSAMYFCASIWTGDTQYFGPGTRLTVL.

This clone was detected once. The CDR3 sequence: CASSVGGDTEAFF. CDR3 bases: TGTGCCAGCAGCGTAGGGGGGGACACTGAAGCTTTCTTT. V is TRBV9 and J is TRBJ1-1; possibly TRBD1 for D (5 bases). Germline-derived CDR1 and CDR2 are SGDLS and YYNGEE. With 0 bases removed from V and 3 bases from J, the gap between germline ends came to 6 bases. The CDR3 runs to 13 residues.

This rearrangement joins TRBV27 to TRBJ2-4; D gene unclear. This CDR3 contains 14 residues. Trimming took off 2 bases at V and 7 bases at J, with 12 bases between the two ends. CDR1 and CDR2 from the germline V gene are MNHEY and SMNVEV (reference sequence). The CDR3 spells CASSLNVRANIQYF. The CDR3 DNA is TGTGCCAGCAGTTTAAACGTCCGTGCGAACATTCAGTACTTC.

This clone occurred once. The CDR3 region is CASSFFSNEQFF. In DNA, the CDR3 is TGTGCCAGCAGCTTTTTCTCCAATGAGCAGTTCTTC. The chain employs TRBV11-2 and TRBJ2-1; D is uncertain. Germline V CDR1 and CDR2: SGHAT, FQNNGV. The V gene lost 3 bases and the J gene lost 6 bases, with 6 bases spanning the gap. This CDR3 comprises 12 residues.

CDR3 DNA: TGTGCCAGCAGCGTAGAAGAGGGTATAGATACGCAGTATTTT. Translated, it gives CASSVEEGIDTQYF. The V and J genes are TRBV9 and TRBJ2-3; D might be TRBD2 (5 bases). The germline V gene has CDR1 SGDLS and CDR2 YYNGEE. This CDR3 comprises 14 residues. Trimming took off 0 bases at V and 5 bases at J, with 10 bases between the two ends.

The genes are TRBV11-2 and TRBJ2-2, with D possibly matching TRBD2 (6 bases). The CDR3 spans 16 residues. Trimming removed 1 base from V and 0 bases from J, with 9 bases in between. Germline values: CDR1 SGHAT, CDR2 FQNNGV. The CDR3 DNA reads TGTGCCAGCAGCTTAGGTCCGGGAGCGAACACCGGGGAGCTGTTTTTT. Translated: CASSLGPGANTGELFF. Full variable domain (missing parts from reference TRBV11-2 and TRBJ2-2): EAGVAQSPRYKIIEKRQSVAFWCNPISGHATLYWYQQILGQGPKLLIQFQNNGVVDDSQLPKDRFSAERLKGVDSTLKIQPAKLEDSAVYLCASSLGPGANTGELFFGEGSRLTVL.

This clone was recorded once. This chain joins TRBV11-3 and TRBJ2-3; TRBD2 aligns across 8 bases. The CDR3 runs to 16 residues. Per the germline V gene, CDR1 is SGHNT and CDR2 is YENEEA. After removal of 1 base from V and 0 bases from J, the junction contained 3 bases not matched to a gene. As DNA, the CDR3 is TGTGCCAGCAGCTTAGGGTCTAGCGGGAGCACAGATACGCAGTATTTT. It translates to CASSLGSSGSTDTQYF.

This clone is judged medium-sized. In DNA, the CDR3 is TGTGCCAGTAGTATAGTTCCCGTTAGGGGTTCTGGCTACACCTTC. This gives the protein CASSIVPVRGSGYTF. The chain has TRBV19 and TRBJ1-2; weak D call: TRBD1 (5 bases). With 1 base removed from V and 7 bases from J, the gap between germline ends came to 16 bases. The CDR3 spans 15 residues. Germline CDR1 and CDR2: LNHDA and SQIVND (reference sequence).

This clone has more than one count but fewer than ten. The chain employs TRBV10-2 and TRBJ2-1; TRBD2 matches at 9 bases. In germline, CDR1 is WSHSY, CDR2 SAAADI. CDR3 length equals 17 residues. V lost 0 bases, J lost 5 bases, and 8 bases stayed unmatched. The CDR3 loop reads CASSESPTSGGDNEQFF. The CDR3 DNA reads as TGCGCCAGCAGTGAGTCGCCGACTAGCGGAGGGGACAATGAGCAGTTCTTC.

The V and J genes are TRBV6-1 and TRBJ1-2; TRBD1 is a possible D gene (6 bases). V gave up 8 bases and J gave up 3 bases, with 19 bases separating them. The CDR3 sequence is 15 residues long. The germline CDR1 and CDR2 sequences are MNHNS and SASEGT. CDR3 loop: CASGEVQGPYYGYTF. The CDR3 coding sequence is TGTGCCAGCGGAGAGGTCCAGGGGCCCTACTATGGCTACACCTTC.

This rearrangement joins TRBV19 to TRBJ1-1; no firm D call. Per the germline V gene, CDR1 is LNHDA and CDR2 is SQIVND (reference sequence). This CDR3 has 12 residues. The germline V and J ends were trimmed by 5 bases and 8 bases, with 12 bases remaining between them. The CDR3, as DNA: TGTGCCAGTAGTCCATGGACGGGAGAAGCTTTCTTT. Translation gives CASSPWTGEAFF.

The rearrangement uses TRBV6-6 and TRBJ1-1; D not resolved. CDR1 is MNHNY, CDR2 SVGAGI, per germline (reference sequence). V lost 0 bases and J 5 bases, leaving 10 bases between the germline ends. CDR3 length: 14 amino acids. The CDR3: CASSYSAGRTEAFF. The CDR3 region has the DNA TGTGCCAGCAGTTACTCGGCCGGGAGAACTGAAGCTTTCTTT.

This clone appeared once. The V gene is TRBV2, the J gene TRBJ1-1; D remains ambiguous. This CDR3 has 11 residues. V shed 3 bases and J shed 6 bases, with 5 bases lying between them. Germline V gene sequence: CDR1 SNHLY, CDR2 FYNNEI. The CDR3 DNA is TGTGCCAGCAGTGACCTTCCTGAAGCTTTCTTT. Translated, it gives CASSDLPEAFF. The whole variable domain, remainder taken from reference TRBV2 and TRBJ1-1, is EPEVTQTPSHQVTQMGQEVILRCVPISNHLYFYWYRQILGQKVEFLVSFYNNEISEKSEIFDDQFSVERPDGSNFTLKIRSTKLEDSAMYFCASSDLPEAFFGQGTRLTVV.